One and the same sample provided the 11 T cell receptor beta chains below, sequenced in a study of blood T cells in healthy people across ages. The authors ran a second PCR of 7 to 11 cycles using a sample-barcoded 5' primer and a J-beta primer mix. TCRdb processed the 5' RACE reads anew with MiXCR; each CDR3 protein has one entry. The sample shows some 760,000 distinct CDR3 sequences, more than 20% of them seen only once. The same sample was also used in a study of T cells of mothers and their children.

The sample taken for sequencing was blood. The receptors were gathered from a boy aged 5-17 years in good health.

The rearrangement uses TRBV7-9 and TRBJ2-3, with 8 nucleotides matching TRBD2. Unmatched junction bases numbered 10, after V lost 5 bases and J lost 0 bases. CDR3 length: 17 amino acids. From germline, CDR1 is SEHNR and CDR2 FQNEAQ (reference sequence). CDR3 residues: CASSGVSGGFSTDTQYF. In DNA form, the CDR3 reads TGTGCCAGCAGCGGAGTGAGCGGGGGTTTCAGCACAGATACGCAGTATTTT.

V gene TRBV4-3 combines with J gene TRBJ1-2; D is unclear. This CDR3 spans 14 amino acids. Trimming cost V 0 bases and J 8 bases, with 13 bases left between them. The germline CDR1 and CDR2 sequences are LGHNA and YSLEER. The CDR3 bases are TGCGCCAGCAGCCAAGATCTGACCCCTGACGGCTACACCTTC. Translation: CASSQDLTPDGYTF.

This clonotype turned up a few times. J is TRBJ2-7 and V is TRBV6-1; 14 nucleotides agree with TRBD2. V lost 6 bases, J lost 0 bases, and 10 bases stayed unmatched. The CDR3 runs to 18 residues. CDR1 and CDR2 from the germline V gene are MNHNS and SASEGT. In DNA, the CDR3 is TGTGCCAGCAGCGCAAAAGGGACTAGCGGGGGTTTCTCCTACGAGCAGTACTTC. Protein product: CASSAKGTSGGFSYEQYF.

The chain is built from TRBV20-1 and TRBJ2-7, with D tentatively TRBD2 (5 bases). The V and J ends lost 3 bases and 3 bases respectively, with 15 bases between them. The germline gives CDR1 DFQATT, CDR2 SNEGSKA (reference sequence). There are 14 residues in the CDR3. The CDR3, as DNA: TGCAGTGCTAGCGGGGTGCCGATTATCTACGAGCAGTACTTC. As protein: CSASGVPIIYEQYF.

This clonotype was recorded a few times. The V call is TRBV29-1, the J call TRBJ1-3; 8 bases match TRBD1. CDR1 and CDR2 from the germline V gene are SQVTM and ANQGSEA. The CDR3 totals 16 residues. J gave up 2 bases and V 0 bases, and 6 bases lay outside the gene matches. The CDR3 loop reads CSVEELGQGAGNTIYF. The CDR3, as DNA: TGCAGCGTTGAAGAGCTAGGACAGGGCGCTGGAAACACCATATATTTT.

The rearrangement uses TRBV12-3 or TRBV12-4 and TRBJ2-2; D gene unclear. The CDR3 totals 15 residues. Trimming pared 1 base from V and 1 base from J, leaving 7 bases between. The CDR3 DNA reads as TGTGCCAGCAGTTTAGGACACAAGAACACCGGGGAGCTGTTTTTT. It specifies CASSLGHKNTGELFF.

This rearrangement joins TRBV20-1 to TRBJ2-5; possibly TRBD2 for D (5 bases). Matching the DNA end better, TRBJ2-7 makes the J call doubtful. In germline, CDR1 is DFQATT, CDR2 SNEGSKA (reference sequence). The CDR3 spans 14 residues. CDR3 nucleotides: TGCAGTGCAAAGAGCGGACCGTACCCCTACGAGCAGTACTTC. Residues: CSAKSGPYPYEQYF.

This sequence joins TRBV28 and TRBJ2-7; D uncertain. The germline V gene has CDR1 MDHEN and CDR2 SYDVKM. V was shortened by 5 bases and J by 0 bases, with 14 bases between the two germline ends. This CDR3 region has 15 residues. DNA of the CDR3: TGTGCCAGCAGTCCTCAGTGGGGTAGCTCCTACGAGCAGTACTTC. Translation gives CASSPQWGSSYEQYF.

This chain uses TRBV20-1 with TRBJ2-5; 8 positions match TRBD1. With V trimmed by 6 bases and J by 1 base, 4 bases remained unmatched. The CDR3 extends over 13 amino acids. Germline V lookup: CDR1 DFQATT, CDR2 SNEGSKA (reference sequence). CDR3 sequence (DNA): TGCAGTGCCGGTCAGGGGGCCCAAGAGACCCAGTACTTC. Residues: CSAGQGAQETQYF.

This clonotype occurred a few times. CDR3 protein: CATSRERRTETQYF. The CDR3 region has the DNA TGTGCCACCAGCAGAGAGAGGAGGACGGAGACCCAGTACTTC. The chain is built from TRBV15 and TRBJ2-5; D might be TRBD2 (5 bases). Between the trimmed V and J ends, which lost 0 bases and 5 bases, there was a span of 10 bases. CDR3 length: 14 amino acids. Germline V lookup: CDR1 LNHNV, CDR2 YYDKDF (reference sequence).

Written as DNA, the CDR3 is TGCGCCAGCAGCCAAGCCCTCGGGGGCGGAGGAAACACCATATATTTT. Translation: CASSQALGGGGNTIYF. This chain links TRBV4-1 with TRBJ1-3, with D tentatively TRBD1 (6 bases). The CDR3 runs 16 residues. Trimming took off 1 base at V and 4 bases at J, with 14 bases between the two ends. Germline values: CDR1 MGHRA, CDR2 YSYEKL.